Following are 31 T cell receptor beta chains from one sample sequenced in a study of T cell responses to AZD1222 COVID-19 vaccine. TCRdb's copy holds only in-frame clones and misses some; the assay was immunoSEQ multiplex PCR. The data contain 100,000 to 150,000 clones, over 85% of them singletons. Material: peripheral blood, obtained on day 0 of AZD1222 vaccination. These receptors were collected from an adult in good health.

V is TRBV27 and J is TRBJ1-4; 7 nucleotides match TRBD1. Germline CDR1 is MNHEY and CDR2 is SMNVEV (reference sequence). The CDR3 is 13 residues long. J gave up 8 bases and V 6 bases, and 6 bases lay outside the gene matches. The CDR3 DNA follows: TGTGCCAGCAGCACAGGGGAGGGGGAAAAACTGTTTTTT. Encoded protein: CASSTGEGEKLFF. The full variable domain, with the rest looked up from reference TRBV27 and TRBJ1-4, is EAQVTQNPRYLITVTGKKLTVTCSQNMNHEYMSWYRQDPGLGLRQIYYSMNVEVTDKGDVPEGYKVSRKEKRNFPLILESPSPNQTSLYFCASSTGEGEKLFFGSGTQLSVL.

The count of this clone is one. The chain has TRBV28 and TRBJ1-2; D is possibly TRBD1 (6 bases). The V end was cut by 7 bases, the J end by 4 bases, with 19 bases between. The CDR3 runs 15 residues. Germline assignment: CDR1 MDHEN and CDR2 SYDVKM. CDR3 in amino acids: CASNQEEGVPYGYTF. DNA of the CDR3: TGTGCCAGCAACCAGGAGGAGGGGGTCCCCTATGGCTACACCTTC.

The chain is built from TRBV5-4 and TRBJ1-2, with D perhaps matching TRBD1 (5 bases). Trimming took off 4 bases at V and 3 bases at J, with 13 bases between the two ends. CDR1 and CDR2 from the germline V gene are SGHNT and YYREEE (reference sequence). The CDR3 is 14 amino acids. The CDR3 region is CASSPAGTDYGYTF. CDR3 in DNA: TGTGCCAGCAGCCCGGCCGGGACGGACTATGGCTACACCTTC.

The genes are TRBV30 and TRBJ1-2; D is unresolved. The CDR3 totals 11 residues. Trimming cost V 5 bases and J 5 bases, with 9 bases left between them. The germline V gene encodes CDR1 GTSNPN and CDR2 SVGIG (reference sequence). The chain's CDR3 is CAWGAQYGYTF. The DNA of the CDR3 is TGTGCCTGGGGCGCTCAGTATGGCTACACCTTC.

The chain links TRBV19 to TRBJ1-5, with a possible D match to TRBD1 (6 bases). CDR1 LNHDA and CDR2 SQIVND come from the germline V gene (reference sequence). V shed 6 bases and J shed 6 bases, with 21 bases lying between them. This CDR3 contains 16 residues. In DNA, the CDR3 is TGTGCCAGTAGCAAACCTGGGGGGCAGCCCGGTCAGCCCCAGCATTTT. It translates to CASSKPGGQPGQPQHF.

The chain carries TRBV19 and TRBJ2-6; a weak D match, TRBD2 (6 bases). In germline, CDR1 is LNHDA, CDR2 SQIVND (reference sequence). V shed 8 bases and J shed 0 bases, with 14 bases lying between them. The CDR3 consists of 16 residues. CDR3 in amino acids: CASGGIGISGANVLTF. Written as DNA, the CDR3 is TGTGCCAGTGGGGGGATAGGGATCTCTGGGGCCAACGTCCTGACTTTC.

Written as DNA, the CDR3 is TGCGCCAGCAGCTTCAATCTCAGGGAGTACCAAGAGACCCAGTACTTC. Protein product: CASSFNLREYQETQYF. The V call is TRBV5-1, the J call TRBJ2-5; D may correspond to TRBD1 or TRBD2 (5 bases each). The germline V gene has CDR1 SGHRS and CDR2 YFSETQ. V was clipped by 2 bases and J by 0 bases, with 14 bases between them. The CDR3 length is 16 residues.

The rearrangement uses TRBV29-1 and TRBJ1-2, with no clear D. The germline V gene encodes CDR1 SQVTM and CDR2 ANQGSEA. This CDR3 is built from 12 residues. V lost 3 bases to trimming and J lost 8 bases, with 13 bases between them. CDR3 in DNA: TGCAGCGTTGATGTTGGCGGAGGAGGCTACACCTTC. Its translation: CSVDVGGGGYTF.

CDR3 sequence (DNA): TGTGCCACCAGCGCAAAGAGGGTCGTTTCAGGGGGATTTGGAGGCTACACCTTC. It codes for CATSAKRVVSGGFGGYTF. The genes are TRBV15 and TRBJ1-2; 7 nucleotides align to TRBD1. This CDR3 region has 18 residues. The V segment lost 5 bases and the J segment 8 bases; nucleotides outside the gene matches: 23. Germline V gives CDR1 LNHNV, CDR2 YYDKDF (reference sequence).

This rearrangement joins TRBV30 to TRBJ1-4, with D hard to call. Germline loops: CDR1 GTSNPN, CDR2 SVGIG (reference sequence). The CDR3 runs 13 residues. V lost 4 bases and J 0 bases, leaving 6 bases between the germline ends. CDR3 in amino acids: CAWNRATNEKLFF. The CDR3 nucleotides are TGTGCCTGGAACAGAGCAACTAATGAAAAACTGTTTTTT.

In its sample, this clone was seen once. The chain joins TRBV2 to TRBJ2-1; 8 positions agree with TRBD1. Germline V gene lookup returns CDR1 SNHLY and CDR2 FYNNEI. V trimming: 10 bases; J trimming: 5 bases; junction bases outside the gene matches: 10. CDR3 length equals 14 residues. This CDR3 is CATLHGTGDNEQFF. The CDR3 nucleotides read TGTGCCACCTTGCACGGGACAGGAGACAATGAGCAGTTCTTC.

The chain is built from TRBV29-1 and TRBJ1-1, with D maybe TRBD1 (5 bases). There are 11 residues in the CDR3. Looked up from germline, CDR1 is SQVTM and CDR2 is ANQGSEA. V lost 3 bases and J 3 bases, leaving 5 bases between the germline ends. The CDR3 sequence is CSVEGDTEAFF. The CDR3 coding sequence is TGCAGCGTTGAGGGGGACACTGAAGCTTTCTTT.

The chain employs TRBV9 and TRBJ2-1; TRBD2 agrees at 7 bases. The germline V gene has CDR1 SGDLS and CDR2 YYNGEE. V trimming: 0 bases; J trimming: 2 bases; junction bases outside the gene matches: 11. The CDR3 covers 18 residues. The CDR3: CASSVGRSSLAAYNEQFF. The CDR3, as DNA: TGTGCCAGCAGCGTAGGGCGGTCTAGTCTAGCGGCCTACAATGAGCAGTTCTTC.

The gene calls are TRBV4-1 and TRBJ2-4; 9 bases map to TRBD2. The CDR3 consists of 18 residues. The V gene's germline CDR1 is MGHRA and CDR2 YSYEKL. After removal of 4 bases from V and 4 bases from J, the junction contained 14 bases not matched to a gene. The CDR3 bases are TGCGCCAGCAGCCCGATTTCGGTTGCGGGGGGGCCTAAAAACATTCAGTACTTC. It encodes CASSPISVAGGPKNIQYF.

This clone was observed a few times. V usage is TRBV27 and J usage is TRBJ1-2; 7 bases line up with TRBD1. V was clipped by 5 bases and J by 8 bases; unmatched bases: 17. This CDR3 is built from 16 residues. Germline CDR1 is MNHEY and CDR2 is SMNVEV (reference sequence). The CDR3 spells CASSRQAGGTYGGYTF. As DNA, the CDR3 is TGTGCCAGCAGTCGGCAGGCAGGGGGAACCTATGGCGGCTACACCTTC.

J is TRBJ1-4 and V is TRBV6-5, with D perhaps TRBD1 (6 bases). From germline, CDR1 is MNHEY and CDR2 SVGAGI. The CDR3 consists of 16 residues. V was clipped by 4 bases and J by 7 bases, with 19 bases between them. The CDR3 DNA reads TGTGCCAGCAGTTCTACCCCCCAGGGGCTTACTGAAAAACTGTTTTTT. It specifies CASSSTPQGLTEKLFF.

The count of this clone is one. The V call is TRBV19, the J call TRBJ1-2; D not resolved. The CDR3 sequence is 15 residues long. V was clipped by 6 bases and J by 0 bases, with 14 bases between them. Germline CDR1 LNHDA, CDR2 SQIVND (reference sequence). The CDR3 region has the DNA TGTGCCAGTAGGCCGGCAGGAACACCTAACTATGGCTACACCTTC. Translated: CASRPAGTPNYGYTF.

V gene TRBV7-9 combines with J gene TRBJ2-7; 8 bases align to TRBD2. V trimming: 4 bases; J trimming: 6 bases; junction bases outside the gene matches: 11. Germline V gene lookup returns CDR1 SEHNR and CDR2 FQNEAQ (reference sequence). This CDR3 has 15 amino acids. The CDR3 DNA is TGTGCCAGCAGCTCCAGGGCGACTAGCGAGGGCGAGCAGTACTTC. This encodes CASSSRATSEGEQYF.

The rearrangement uses TRBV7-2 and TRBJ2-5; D possibly corresponds to TRBD2 (6 bases). The CDR3 runs to 15 residues. Germline V gene data show CDR1 as SGHTA and CDR2 as FQGNSA. Trimming pared 1 base from V and 4 bases from J, leaving 13 bases between. CDR3 protein: CASSLGDTGGETQYF. In DNA form, the CDR3 reads TGTGCCAGCAGCTTAGGAGACACCGGGGGAGAGACCCAGTACTTC.

CDR3 residues: CASSLQGETYEQYF. In DNA, the CDR3 is TGCGCCAGCAGCCTACAAGGAGAGACCTACGAGCAGTACTTC. V usage is TRBV5-1 and J usage is TRBJ2-7; D unclear. Trimming took 4 bases from V and 2 from J, leaving 13 bases between them. The CDR3 consists of 14 residues. Germline loops: CDR1 SGHRS, CDR2 YFSETQ.

The rearrangement uses TRBV28 and TRBJ2-7; possible D gene TRBD1, 7 bases. The length of the CDR3 is 15 residues. Germline loops: CDR1 MDHEN, CDR2 SYDVKM. Trimming stripped 8 bases from V and 1 base from J, with 18 bases between. This chain's CDR3 is CASSAAGTDSYEQYF. The DNA for the CDR3 is TGTGCCAGCTCCGCGGCGGGGACAGATTCCTACGAGCAGTACTTC.

A few counts support this clone. The V and J genes are TRBV7-4 and TRBJ2-7, with D perhaps assigned TRBD1 or TRBD2 (5 bases each). The CDR3 sequence is 14 residues long. The germline CDR1 and CDR2 sequences are SGHVT and SQSDAQ. V was cut by 3 bases and J by 4 bases, with 13 bases left in between. The CDR3 bases are TGTGCCAGCAGCTTCACGGGGCCTGGGTACGAGCAGTACTTC. Its protein is CASSFTGPGYEQYF.

The chain links TRBV28 to TRBJ1-1, with D uncertain. The CDR3 spans 13 residues. Trimming left V 7 bases short and J 4 bases short, with 13 bases between. The germline V gene has CDR1 MDHEN and CDR2 SYDVKM. CDR3 coding DNA: TGTGCCAGCAAGCGGGGAAGCGGCACTGAAGCTTTCTTT. Protein: CASKRGSGTEAFF.

The CDR3 region is CANIRESGYVSNQPQHF. The DNA for the CDR3 is TGTGCCAACATCAGGGAATCAGGGTATGTAAGCAATCAGCCCCAGCATTTT. The chain is built from TRBV27 and TRBJ1-5; perhaps TRBD1 as D (5 bases). Germline V gene sequence: CDR1 MNHEY, CDR2 SMNVEV (reference sequence). The V and J ends lost 10 bases and 1 base respectively, with 23 bases between them. The CDR3 sequence is 17 residues long.

The chain joins TRBV11-3 to TRBJ1-2; D uncertain. The V gene lost 4 bases and the J gene lost 6 bases, with 18 bases spanning the gap. The V gene's germline CDR1 is SGHNT and CDR2 YENEEA. This CDR3 spans 15 amino acids. The CDR3 DNA reads TGTGCCAGCAGCTGGGAATCCCGGGGAGGGCATGGCTACACCTTC. Protein sequence: CASSWESRGGHGYTF.

The chain joins TRBV11-3 to TRBJ2-1; tentatively, D is TRBD2 (6 bases). The CDR3 has 13 amino acids. CDR1 is SGHNT and CDR2 is YENEEA in the germline V gene. Trimming left V 4 bases short and J 6 bases short, with 10 bases between. The CDR3 reads CASSSGSGNEQFF. The DNA of the CDR3 is TGTGCCAGCAGCTCCGGGAGCGGCAATGAGCAGTTCTTC. Using reference TRBV11-3 and TRBJ2-1 for the parts outside the CDR3, the full variable domain is EAGVVQSPRYKIIEKKQPVAFWCNPISGHNTLYWYLQNLGQGPELLIRYENEEAVDDSQLPKDRFSAERLKGVDSTLKIQPAELGDSAVYLCASSSGSGNEQFFGPGTRLTVL.

The chain carries TRBV18 and TRBJ2-7; perhaps D is TRBD1 or TRBD2 (5 bases each). Trimming removed 0 bases at V and 2 bases at J, with 11 bases between. The CDR3 runs to 15 residues. Germline V gives CDR1 KGHSH, CDR2 LQKENI. The CDR3: CASSPPSGGTYEQYF. The CDR3 DNA reads as TGTGCCAGCTCACCACCGTCTGGGGGTACCTACGAGCAGTACTTC.

The V gene is TRBV10-3, the J gene TRBJ2-1, with 8 bases that match TRBD2. From germline, CDR1 is ENHRY and CDR2 SYGVKD. The CDR3 extends over 15 amino acids. V gave up 2 bases and J gave up 0 bases; unmatched junction bases: 0. The CDR3 DNA sequence: TGTGCCATCAGTGAGAGCGGGAGCTCCTACAATGAGCAGTTCTTC. Residues: CAISESGSSYNEQFF.

The table lists this clone with a count of one. V is TRBV3-1 (or the pseudogene TRBV3-2) and J is TRBJ2-7, with 11 bases lining up with TRBD1. The CDR3 extends over 15 amino acids. Germline-derived CDR1 and CDR2 are LGHDT and YNNKEL (reference sequence). With V trimmed by 3 bases and J by 2 bases, 3 bases remained unmatched. The CDR3 nucleotides are TGTGCCAGCAGCCATCCGGGACAGGGGGCCTACGAGCAGTACTTC. Encoded protein: CASSHPGQGAYEQYF.

The rearrangement joins TRBV5-1 to TRBJ2-3; D is unclear. Germline-derived CDR1 and CDR2 are SGHRS and YFSETQ. V was clipped by 2 bases and J by 14 bases, with 12 bases between them. This CDR3 has 11 residues. The CDR3 sequence is CASSLDNRVYF. The CDR3 DNA is TGCGCCAGCAGCTTAGATAACAGAGTGTATTTT.

The chain has TRBV2 and TRBJ1-2; D is possibly TRBD1 (6 bases). The CDR3 length is 15 residues. CDR1 is SNHLY and CDR2 is FYNNEI in the germline V gene. The V and J ends lost 10 bases and 4 bases respectively, with 22 bases between them. The chain's CDR3 is CATRGTQRFIYGYTF. CDR3 bases: TGTGCCACGCGAGGGACACAGCGCTTTATCTATGGCTACACCTTC.